Detailed here is one T cell receptor (beta chain). The data originate from a study of PD-1 blockade in classical Hodgkin lymphoma. The germline V gene has CDR1 SNHLY and CDR2 FYNNEI. The V gene lost 6 bases and the J gene lost 5 bases, with 10 bases spanning the gap. The CDR3 spans 13 residues. Time point: newly diagnosed, previously untreated cHL patient sample. Clones were sequenced by immunoSEQ multiplex PCR, and TCRdb holds only the in-frame ones, with some missing. The data show tens of thousands of clones, 85% to 95% seen once. Sequenced: peripheral blood mononuclear cells (PBMCs). The clonotype was recovered from a human donor with classical Hodgkin lymphoma. This sequence joins TRBV2 and TRBJ2-2, with D tentatively TRBD1 (6 bases). This chain's CDR3 is CASSVDRTGELFF. CDR3 sequence (DNA): TGTGCCAGCAGCGTTGACAGGACCGGGGAGCTGTTTTTT. The full variable domain, with the rest looked up from reference TRBV2 and TRBJ2-2, is EPEVTQTPSHQVTQMGQEVILRCVPISNHLYFYWYRQILGQKVEFLVSFYNNEISEKSEIFDDQFSVERPDGSNFTLKIRSTKLEDSAMYFCASSVDRTGELFFGEGSRLTVL.